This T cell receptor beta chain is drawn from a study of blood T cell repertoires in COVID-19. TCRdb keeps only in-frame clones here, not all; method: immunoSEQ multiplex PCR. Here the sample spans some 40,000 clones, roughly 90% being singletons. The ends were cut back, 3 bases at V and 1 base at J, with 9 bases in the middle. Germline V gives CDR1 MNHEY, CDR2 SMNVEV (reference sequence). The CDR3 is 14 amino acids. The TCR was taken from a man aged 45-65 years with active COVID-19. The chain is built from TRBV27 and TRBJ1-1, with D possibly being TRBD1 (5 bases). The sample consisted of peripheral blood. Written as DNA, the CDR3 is TGTGCCAGCAGTTTCCAGGGTTGGAACACTGAAGCTTTCTTT. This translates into CASSFQGWNTEAFF.